One and the same sample provided the 21 T cell receptor beta chains below, sequenced in a study of cytomegalovirus exposure and HLA in healthy donors. This PCR relied on a set of 60 Vbeta primers and 13 Jbeta primers. The method was immunoSEQ multiplex PCR; TCRdb's version includes in-frame clones alone and lacks a portion of them. The profile shows roughly 98,000 clones, under 70% of them singletons. The specimen was PBMCs. The origin of the receptors is a man aged 50-59 years in good health and CMV-seronegative.

V and J are TRBV28 and TRBJ2-3, with TRBD1 matching over 8 bases. The trim removed 5 bases at V and 14 bases at J, leaving 18 bases unmatched. The CDR3 length is 15 residues. From germline, CDR1 is MDHEN and CDR2 SYDVKM. In DNA, the CDR3 is TGTGCCAGCAGTCCCCCGGGACAGGCCTCTCGGCGGAGGTATTTT. It yields the protein CASSPPGQASRRRYF.

J is TRBJ2-5 and V is TRBV5-6; 9 nucleotides align to TRBD1. With the DNA end fitting TRBJ2-7 better, the J assignment may be wrong. In germline, CDR1 is SGHDT, CDR2 YYEEEE. The CDR3 consists of 17 residues. Here the CDR3 reads CASSLYGTGTGFFEQYF. CDR3 coding DNA: TGTGCCAGCAGCTTGTACGGGACCGGGACAGGGTTCTTCGAGCAGTACTTC.

DNA for the CDR3: TGTGCCAGCAGTTTAACAGGACAGGCGTACTATGGCTACACCTTC. The encoded protein is CASSLTGQAYYGYTF. The chain is built from TRBV27 and TRBJ1-2, with 7 bases that match TRBD1. This CDR3 is built from 15 residues. Germline assignment: CDR1 MNHEY and CDR2 SMNVEV (reference sequence). The trim removed 2 bases at V and 3 bases at J, leaving 6 bases unmatched.

The rearrangement joins TRBV28 to TRBJ1-5, with 11 bases that match TRBD1. The trim removed 11 bases at V and 0 bases at J, leaving 12 bases unmatched. This CDR3 is built from 17 residues. Germline values: CDR1 MDHEN, CDR2 SYDVKM. Here the CDR3 DNA reads TGTGCCGCCGAGGGGGACAGGGGGGTTTTTAGCAATCAGCCCCAGCATTTT. This codes for CAAEGDRGVFSNQPQHF. The variable domain in full, with the rest retrieved from reference TRBV28 and TRBJ1-5, is DVKVTQSSRYLVKRTGEKVFLECVQDMDHENMFWYRQDPGLGLRLIYFSYDVKMKEKGDIPEGYSVSREKKERFSLILESASTNQTSMYLCAAEGDRGVFSNQPQHFGDGTRLSIL.

This chain uses TRBV5-4 with TRBJ2-7, with 7 bases identical to TRBD2. Per the germline V gene, CDR1 is SGHNT and CDR2 is YYREEE (reference sequence). The CDR3 is made up of 15 amino acids. Trimming cost V 0 bases and J 5 bases; bases outside gene matches: 8. CDR3 sequence (DNA): TGTGCCAGCAGCTTGGCGGGAGGACTCCAGGACGAGCAGTACTTC. Translated: CASSLAGGLQDEQYF.

Comment on this clone: This same CDR3 is encoded by further DNA sequences in the sample. The J gene is TRBJ2-7, the V gene TRBV7-2; 7 bases agree with TRBD1. CDR3 size: 13 residues. Germline V gene lookup returns CDR1 SGHTA and CDR2 FQGNSA. V shed 4 bases, J shed 3 bases, and the junction held 3 bases outside the gene matches. The CDR3 sequence: CASSSRTGYEQYF. CDR3 in DNA: TGTGCCAGCAGCTCTCGGACAGGCTACGAGCAGTACTTC.

The V gene is TRBV29-1, the J gene TRBJ2-2, with D maybe TRBD1 (6 bases). Germline CDR1 reads SQVTM; CDR2 reads ANQGSEA. The germline V and J ends were trimmed by 5 bases and 0 bases, with 13 bases remaining between them. This CDR3 region has 15 residues. CDR3 sequence reads: CSVRTGFANTGELFF. The CDR3 nucleotides are TGCAGCGTTCGCACAGGGTTTGCGAACACCGGGGAGCTGTTTTTT.

The V gene is TRBV10-1, the J gene TRBJ2-7; TRBD1 agrees at 11 bases. J lost 6 bases, V lost 0 bases, and 4 bases had no gene match. The CDR3 length is 15 residues. The germline gives CDR1 WNHNN, CDR2 SYGVQD (reference sequence). CDR3 region: CASSESRDRGAEQYF. The CDR3 bases are TGCGCCAGCAGTGAGTCTCGGGACAGGGGGGCCGAGCAGTACTTC.

The chain combines TRBV10-1 with TRBJ2-1; D perhaps matches TRBD1 (6 bases). The CDR3 sequence is 11 residues long. The ends were cut back, 6 bases at V and 6 bases at J, with 6 bases in the middle. The germline CDR1 and CDR2 sequences are WNHNN and SYGVQD (reference sequence). This CDR3 reads CASSRGNEQFF. In DNA, the CDR3 is TGCGCCAGCAGCAGGGGCAATGAGCAGTTCTTC.

The rearrangement uses TRBV12-2 and TRBJ2-5; the DNA was not used to check the table's D call, TRBD2. TRBV12-2 is described as a pseudogene. The CDR3 loop spans 15 amino acids. Written as DNA, the CDR3 is TGTGCAAGTCGCTCCTGCCGGCGGGGGGCGAGTGAGCAGTACTTC. Translating gives CASRSCRRGASEQYF.

The V gene is TRBV28, the J gene TRBJ1-6; D ambiguous. Germline V CDR1 and CDR2: MDHEN, SYDVKM. This CDR3 comprises 15 residues. V shed 6 bases and J shed 0 bases, with 9 bases lying between them. CDR3 loop: CASRKSSSYNSPLHF. Written as DNA, the CDR3 is TGTGCCAGCAGGAAGAGTAGCTCCTATAATTCACCCCTCCACTTT. The variable domain in full, completed from reference TRBV28 and TRBJ1-6, reads DVKVTQSSRYLVKRTGEKVFLECVQDMDHENMFWYRQDPGLGLRLIYFSYDVKMKEKGDIPEGYSVSREKKERFSLILESASTNQTSMYLCASRKSSSYNSPLHFGNGTRLTVT.

This clone has more than one count but fewer than ten. In DNA form, the CDR3 reads TGTGCGAGCGGGACTCGAGAGACCCAGTACTTC. It specifies CASGTRETQYF. The rearrangement links TRBV6-5 to TRBJ2-5; 7 positions match TRBD2. Germline-derived CDR1 and CDR2 are MNHEY and SVGAGI. The CDR3 totals 11 residues.

This clone was counted a few times. CDR3 bases: TGTGCCAGCAGCTCGGACAGTCTCGGCTCCTACGAGCAGTACTTC. Protein sequence: CASSSDSLGSYEQYF. The chain recombines TRBV28 with TRBJ2-7; possibly TRBD1 for D (6 bases). V gave up 6 bases and J gave up 0 bases, with 15 bases separating them. This CDR3 spans 15 amino acids. The germline V gene has CDR1 MDHEN and CDR2 SYDVKM. The entire variable domain, with the rest obtained from reference TRBV28 and TRBJ2-7, is as follows: DVKVTQSSRYLVKRTGEKVFLECVQDMDHENMFWYRQDPGLGLRLIYFSYDVKMKEKGDIPEGYSVSREKKERFSLILESASTNQTSMYLCASSSDSLGSYEQYFGPGTRLTVT.

This chain uses TRBV6-1 with TRBJ2-6, with 8 bases that match TRBD2. The CDR3 length is 14 residues. With 10 bases clipped from V and 1 base from J, the junction kept 3 bases outside the gene matches. The germline V gene has CDR1 MNHNS and CDR2 SASEGT. This CDR3 reads CATRGGSGANVLTF. For the CDR3, the DNA is TGTGCCACCCGCGGGGGGTCTGGGGCCAACGTCCTGACTTTC.

This clone has only a few counts. The chain couples TRBV7-2 to TRBJ1-5; no firm D call. The CDR3 loop spans 15 amino acids. The V gene's germline CDR1 is SGHTA and CDR2 FQGNSA. V was shortened by 2 bases and J by 7 bases, with 15 bases between the two germline ends. The CDR3 reads CASSLFSGKGQPQHF. The CDR3 DNA sequence: TGTGCCAGCAGCTTATTTTCGGGGAAAGGGCAGCCCCAGCATTTT.

This clone was found a few times. V usage is TRBV11-2 and J usage is TRBJ2-7; 12 positions agree with TRBD2. The CDR3 is 18 amino acids. Germline V lookup: CDR1 SGHAT, CDR2 FQNNGV. The J segment lost 2 bases and the V segment lost 1 base, leaving 9 bases of the junction unmatched. The DNA of the CDR3 is TGTGCCAGCAGCTTAGTCTCGGCTAGCGGGGGGGAGCCCTACGAGCAGTACTTC. Translating it yields CASSLVSASGGEPYEQYF.

This chain uses TRBV7-9 with TRBJ1-2; 8 bases are a match to TRBD1. V was clipped by 1 base and J by 4 bases; unmatched bases: 8. This CDR3 region has 16 residues. The germline gives CDR1 SEHNR, CDR2 FQNEAQ (reference sequence). Here the CDR3 reads CASSLEDRDRVYGYTF. Written as DNA, the CDR3 is TGTGCCAGCAGCTTAGAGGACAGGGACAGAGTCTATGGCTACACCTTC.

This chain uses TRBV5-4 with TRBJ1-2; 7 bases are shared with TRBD1. J lost 4 bases, V lost 0 bases, and 3 bases had no gene match. The CDR3 runs 14 residues. Germline assignment: CDR1 SGHNT and CDR2 YYREEE (reference sequence). The CDR3 loop reads CASSLGGQSYGYTF. DNA of the CDR3: TGTGCCAGCAGCTTGGGGGGACAGTCCTATGGCTACACCTTC.

The V gene is TRBV5-6, the J gene TRBJ2-7; weak D call: TRBD1 (6 bases). Looked up from germline, CDR1 is SGHDT and CDR2 is YYEEEE. The CDR3 loop spans 12 amino acids. The ends were cut back, 2 bases at V and 7 bases at J, with 10 bases in the middle. The CDR3 is CASSFGGSEQYF. The CDR3 DNA reads as TGTGCCAGCAGCTTTGGGGGCTCTGAGCAGTACTTC. Drawing the rest from reference TRBV5-6 and TRBJ2-7, the complete variable domain is DAGVTQSPTHLIKTRGQQVTLRCSPKSGHDTVSWYQQALGQGPQFIFQYYEEEERQRGNFPDRFSGHQFPNYSSELNVNALLLGDSALYLCASSFGGSEQYFGPGTRLTVT.

This clone was detected a few times. V usage is TRBV4-2 and J usage is TRBJ2-3, with 15 bases aligning to TRBD2. Germline CDR1 LGHNA, CDR2 YNFKEQ. After removal of 4 bases from V and 0 bases from J, the junction contained 2 bases not matched to a gene. CDR3 length: 17 amino acids. Written as DNA, the CDR3 is TGTGCCAGCAGCCTCGGACTAGCGGGGGGGAGCACAGATACGCAGTATTTT. Translating gives CASSLGLAGGSTDTQYF.

This chain joins TRBV28 and TRBJ1-5, with D perhaps TRBD1 (6 bases). The CDR3 consists of 15 residues. Germline-derived CDR1 and CDR2 are MDHEN and SYDVKM. Trimming shortened V by 11 bases and J by 1 base, and 18 bases separated the two germline ends. CDR3 bases: TGTGCCGCGGGGGCGGTGGCGGGGAGCAATCAGCCCCAGCATTTT. Translating gives CAAGAVAGSNQPQHF.